The rows below give T cell receptor beta chains drawn from one sample of a study of Graves' ophthalmopathy and Graves' hyperthyroidism. TCRdb redid the calling of the multiplex PCR reads with MiXCR, one entry per CDR3 protein. In the table there are hundreds of thousands of distinct CDR3 sequences, around 21% of which are singletons. Sample: peripheral blood. All receptors come from a woman aged 18-30 years with stable Graves' hyperthyroidism. Both conserved end residues are part of each CDR3. Each record gives: J gene, V gene, clone size, D gene, CDR3 DNA, CDR3 protein. The D gene is left open where the match is weak. Where a row states a size, it is once, few, many or the class of an expanded clone; other rows omit it.

j_gene: TRBJ2-7; v_gene: TRBV6-5; abundance: many; d_gene: .; CDR3nt: TGTGCCAGCAGTTACTCGAACGAGCAGTACTTC; CDR3aa: CASSYSNEQYF
j_gene: TRBJ2-7; v_gene: TRBV4-3; abundance: many; d_gene: TRBD1; CDR3nt: TGCGCCAGCAGCCAAGATAGGCAGGGGGCGGAACAGTACTTC; CDR3aa: CASSQDRQGAEQYF
j_gene: TRBJ2-2; v_gene: TRBV20-1; abundance: many; d_gene: .; CDR3nt: TGCAGTGCTCGACGTGCGAACACCGGGGAGCTGTTTTTT; CDR3aa: CSARRANTGELFF
j_gene: TRBJ2-2; v_gene: TRBV27; abundance: many; d_gene: .; CDR3nt: TGTGCCAGCAGCTTACTCGGCGGGGAGCTGTTTTTT; CDR3aa: CASSLLGGELFF
j_gene: TRBJ1-5; v_gene: TRBV6-1; abundance: many; d_gene: .; CDR3nt: TGTGCCAGCAGAACCGGAGAGGGGAATCAGCCCCAGCATTTT; CDR3aa: CASRTGEGNQPQHF
j_gene: TRBJ2-7; v_gene: TRBV6-2/TRBV6-3; abundance: many; d_gene: TRBD1; CDR3nt: TGTGCCAGCTGCCTCGGGACAGGGGTGGACGAGCAGTACTTC; CDR3aa: CASCLGTGVDEQYF
j_gene: TRBJ2-2; v_gene: TRBV5-1; abundance: few; d_gene: TRBD1; CDR3nt: TGCGCCAGCAGCTTGGGACAGGGTTCCGGCGGGGAGCTGTTTTTT; CDR3aa: CASSLGQGSGGELFF
j_gene: TRBJ2-7; v_gene: TRBV7-2; abundance: .; d_gene: .; CDR3nt: TGTGCCAGCAGCTCGAAAGGGGCCGACTACGAGCAGTACTTC; CDR3aa: CASSSKGADYEQYF
j_gene: TRBJ1-1; v_gene: TRBV6-2/TRBV6-3; abundance: many; d_gene: .; CDR3nt: TGTGCCAGCATAGACAGACTAAATTTTGAAGCTTTCTTT; CDR3aa: CASIDRLNFEAFF
j_gene: TRBJ1-2; v_gene: TRBV20-1; abundance: many; d_gene: .; CDR3nt: TGCAGTGCTAGACAGCCTCCCAACTATGGCTACACCTTC; CDR3aa: CSARQPPNYGYTF
j_gene: TRBJ1-5; v_gene: TRBV20-1; abundance: many; d_gene: .; CDR3nt: TGCAGTGCCGGCCGAGATAGCAATCAGCCCCAGCATTTT; CDR3aa: CSAGRDSNQPQHF
j_gene: TRBJ2-5; v_gene: TRBV29-1; abundance: many; d_gene: .; CDR3nt: TGCAGCGTGCGGACCGAGGGCAACGGAGAGGGGTACTTC; CDR3aa: CSVRTEGNGEGYF
j_gene: TRBJ2-1; v_gene: TRBV28; abundance: many; d_gene: .; CDR3nt: TGTGCCAGCAGCTGGACCATCCTCAATGAGCAGTTCTTC; CDR3aa: CASSWTILNEQFF
j_gene: TRBJ2-5; v_gene: TRBV5-1; abundance: many; d_gene: .; CDR3nt: TGCGCCAGCAGCTTGGCCACGGGAGAAGAGACCCAGTACTTC; CDR3aa: CASSLATGEETQYF
j_gene: TRBJ1-2; v_gene: TRBV15; abundance: .; d_gene: .; CDR3nt: TGTGCCACCAGCAGAAACCTCAGGTCAGGGGTCGATGGCTACACCTTC; CDR3aa: CATSRNLRSGVDGYTF
j_gene: TRBJ1-1; v_gene: TRBV7-3; abundance: many; d_gene: .; CDR3nt: TGTGCCAGCAGCCAACAGGCCAGCAAGGGTACTGAAGCTTTCTTT; CDR3aa: CASSQQASKGTEAFF
j_gene: TRBJ2-4; v_gene: TRBV7-2; abundance: many; d_gene: .; CDR3nt: TGTGCCAGCAGCATCGACTGGTGGGACTTAGCCAAAAACGTTCAGTACTTC; CDR3aa: CASSIDWWDLAKNVQYF
j_gene: TRBJ2-7; v_gene: TRBV12-3/TRBV12-4; abundance: .; d_gene: .; CDR3nt: TGTGCCAGCAGTTTGGCCCGAGGGAACGAGCAGTACTTC; CDR3aa: CASSLARGNEQYF
j_gene: TRBJ1-2; v_gene: TRBV4-1; abundance: few; d_gene: .; CDR3nt: TGCGCCAGCAGCCATGTTTTGGAAAAGGTTAACTATGGCTACACCTTC; CDR3aa: CASSHVLEKVNYGYTF
j_gene: TRBJ2-7; v_gene: TRBV5-1; abundance: many; d_gene: .; CDR3nt: TGCGCCAGCAGCTCCCCTGATTTCATCTACGAGCAGTACTTC; CDR3aa: CASSSPDFIYEQYF
j_gene: TRBJ2-7; v_gene: TRBV7-2; abundance: many; d_gene: .; CDR3nt: TGCGCCAGCAGCTTAGTCTCCTACTTCGAGCAGTACTTC; CDR3aa: CASSLVSYFEQYF
j_gene: TRBJ2-6; v_gene: TRBV12-3/TRBV12-4; abundance: many; d_gene: .; CDR3nt: TGTGCCAGCAGTTTATGGGCAGGGGTTGGGGCCAACGTCCTGACTTTC; CDR3aa: CASSLWAGVGANVLTF
j_gene: TRBJ1-1; v_gene: TRBV5-5; abundance: many; d_gene: TRBD1; CDR3nt: TGTGCCAGCAGTACCTACAGGGGGCTGGAGAACACTGAAGCTTTCTTT; CDR3aa: CASSTYRGLENTEAFF
j_gene: TRBJ2-5; v_gene: TRBV6-2/TRBV6-3; abundance: many; d_gene: TRBD2; CDR3nt: TGTGCCAGCAGTTACTCTTTCTCGGTAGCGGGAGACTTAAGGACCCAGTACTTC; CDR3aa: CASSYSFSVAGDLRTQYF